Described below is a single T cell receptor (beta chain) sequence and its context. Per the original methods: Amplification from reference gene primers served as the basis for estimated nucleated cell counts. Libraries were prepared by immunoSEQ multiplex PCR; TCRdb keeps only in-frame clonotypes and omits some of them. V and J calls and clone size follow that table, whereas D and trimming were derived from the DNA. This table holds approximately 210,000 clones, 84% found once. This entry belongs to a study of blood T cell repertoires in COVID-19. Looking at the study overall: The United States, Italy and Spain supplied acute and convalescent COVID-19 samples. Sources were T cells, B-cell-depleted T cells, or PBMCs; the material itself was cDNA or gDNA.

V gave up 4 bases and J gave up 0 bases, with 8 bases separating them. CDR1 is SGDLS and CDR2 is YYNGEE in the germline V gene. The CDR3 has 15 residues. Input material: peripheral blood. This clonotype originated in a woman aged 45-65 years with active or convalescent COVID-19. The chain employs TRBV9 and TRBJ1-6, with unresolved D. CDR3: CASSTGSSYNSPLHF. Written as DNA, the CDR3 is TGTGCCAGCAGCACGGGTAGCTCCTATAATTCACCCCTCCACTTT.